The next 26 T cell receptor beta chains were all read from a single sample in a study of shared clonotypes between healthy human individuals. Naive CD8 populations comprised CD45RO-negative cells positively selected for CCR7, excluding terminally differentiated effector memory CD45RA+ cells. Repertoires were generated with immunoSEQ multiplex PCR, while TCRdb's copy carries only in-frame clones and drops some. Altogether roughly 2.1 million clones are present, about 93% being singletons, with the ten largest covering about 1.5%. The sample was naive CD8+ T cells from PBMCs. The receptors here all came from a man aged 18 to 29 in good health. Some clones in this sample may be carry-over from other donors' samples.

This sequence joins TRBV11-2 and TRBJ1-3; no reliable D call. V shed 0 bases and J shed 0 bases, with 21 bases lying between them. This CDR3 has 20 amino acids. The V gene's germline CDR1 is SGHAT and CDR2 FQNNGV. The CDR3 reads CASSLDIKLWAASSGNTIYF. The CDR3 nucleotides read TGTGCCAGCAGCTTAGATATAAAGTTGTGGGCCGCCAGCTCTGGAAACACCATATATTTT.

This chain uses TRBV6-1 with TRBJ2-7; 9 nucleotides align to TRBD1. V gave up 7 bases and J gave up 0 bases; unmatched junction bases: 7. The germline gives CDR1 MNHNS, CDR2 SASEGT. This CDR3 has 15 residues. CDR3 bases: TGTGCCAGCAACCTATTGGGACAGGGCTCCTACGAGCAGTACTTC. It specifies CASNLLGQGSYEQYF.

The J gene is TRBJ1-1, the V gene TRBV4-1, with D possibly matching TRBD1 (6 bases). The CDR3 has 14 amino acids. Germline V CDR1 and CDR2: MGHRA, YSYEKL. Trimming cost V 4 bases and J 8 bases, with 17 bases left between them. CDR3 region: CASSRGAKGDEAFF. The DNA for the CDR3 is TGCGCCAGCAGCCGGGGGGCTAAGGGGGACGAAGCTTTCTTT.

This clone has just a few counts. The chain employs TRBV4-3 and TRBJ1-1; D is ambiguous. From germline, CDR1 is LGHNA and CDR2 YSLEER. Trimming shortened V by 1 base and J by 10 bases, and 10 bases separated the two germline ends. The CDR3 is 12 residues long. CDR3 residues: CASSQGEGIAFF. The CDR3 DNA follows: TGCGCCAGCAGCCAAGGCGAAGGGATAGCTTTCTTT.

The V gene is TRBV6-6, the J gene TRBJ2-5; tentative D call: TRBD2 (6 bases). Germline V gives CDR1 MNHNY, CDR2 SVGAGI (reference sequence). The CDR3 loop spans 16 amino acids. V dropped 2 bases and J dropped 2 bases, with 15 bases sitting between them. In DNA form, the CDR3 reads TGTGCCAGCAGTTACGGGCCTCGGGAGACACAAGAGACCCAGTACTTC. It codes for CASSYGPRETQETQYF.

The CDR3 here is CAWSHSRAASDTEAFF. CDR3 sequence (DNA): TGTGCCTGGAGTCATTCTCGGGCAGCCTCGGACACTGAAGCTTTCTTT. J is TRBJ1-1 and V is TRBV30; D uncertain. The CDR3 covers 16 residues. V gave up 2 bases and J gave up 3 bases, with 19 bases separating them. The V gene's germline CDR1 is GTSNPN and CDR2 SVGIG (reference sequence).

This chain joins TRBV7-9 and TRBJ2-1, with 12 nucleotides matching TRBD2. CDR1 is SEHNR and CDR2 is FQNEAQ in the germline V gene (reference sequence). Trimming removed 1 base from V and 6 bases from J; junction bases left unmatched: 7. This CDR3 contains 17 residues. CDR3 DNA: TGTGCCAGCAGCTTAGAGCCTAGCGGGAGGGGTGTCAATGAGCAGTTCTTC. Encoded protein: CASSLEPSGRGVNEQFF.

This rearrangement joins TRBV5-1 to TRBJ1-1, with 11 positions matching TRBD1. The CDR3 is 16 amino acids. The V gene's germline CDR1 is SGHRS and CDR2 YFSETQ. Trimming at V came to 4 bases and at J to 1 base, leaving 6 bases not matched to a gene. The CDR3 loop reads CASSRGQGAWNTEAFF. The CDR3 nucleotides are TGCGCCAGCAGCCGAGGACAGGGGGCATGGAACACTGAAGCTTTCTTT.

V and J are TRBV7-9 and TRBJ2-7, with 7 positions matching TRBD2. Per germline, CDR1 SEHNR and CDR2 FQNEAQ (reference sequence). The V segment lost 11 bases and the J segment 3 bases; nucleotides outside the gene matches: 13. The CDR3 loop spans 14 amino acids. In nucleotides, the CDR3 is TGTGCCGTCAAGGAAGGGCGGGAGTACTACGAGCAGTACTTC. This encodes CAVKEGREYYEQYF.

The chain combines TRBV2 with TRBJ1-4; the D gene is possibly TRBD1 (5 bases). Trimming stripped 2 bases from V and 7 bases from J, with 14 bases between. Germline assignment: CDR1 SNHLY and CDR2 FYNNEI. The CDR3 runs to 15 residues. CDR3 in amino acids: CASSEWRQRGEKLFF. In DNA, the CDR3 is TGTGCCAGCAGTGAATGGAGACAGAGGGGTGAAAAACTGTTTTTT.

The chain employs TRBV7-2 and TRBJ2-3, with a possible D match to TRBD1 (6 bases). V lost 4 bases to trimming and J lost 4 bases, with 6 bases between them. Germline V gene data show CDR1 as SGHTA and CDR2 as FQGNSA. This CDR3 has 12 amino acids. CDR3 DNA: TGTGCCAGCAGCTACAGGGCAGATACGCAGTATTTT. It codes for CASSYRADTQYF.

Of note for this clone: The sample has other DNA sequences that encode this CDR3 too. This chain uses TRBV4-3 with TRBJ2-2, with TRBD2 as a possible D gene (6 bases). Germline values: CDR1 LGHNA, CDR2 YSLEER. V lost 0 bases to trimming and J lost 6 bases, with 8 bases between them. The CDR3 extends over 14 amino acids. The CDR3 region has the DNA TGCGCCAGCAGCCAAGACTGGGGGGCCGGGGAGCTGTTTTTT. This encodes CASSQDWGAGELFF.

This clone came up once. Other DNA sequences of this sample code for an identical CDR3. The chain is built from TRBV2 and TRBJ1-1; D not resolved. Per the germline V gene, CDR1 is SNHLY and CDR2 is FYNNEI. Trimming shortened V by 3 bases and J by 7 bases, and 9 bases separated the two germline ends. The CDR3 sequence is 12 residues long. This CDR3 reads CASSEVRGEAFF. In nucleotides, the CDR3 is TGTGCCAGCAGTGAGGTAAGAGGTGAAGCTTTCTTT.

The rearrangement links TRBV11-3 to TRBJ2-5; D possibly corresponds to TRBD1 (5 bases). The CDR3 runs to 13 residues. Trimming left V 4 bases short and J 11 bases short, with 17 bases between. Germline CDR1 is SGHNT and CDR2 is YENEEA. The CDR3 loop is CASSSRAGSEQYF. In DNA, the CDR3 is TGTGCCAGCAGCTCAAGAGCAGGGTCTGAGCAGTACTTC. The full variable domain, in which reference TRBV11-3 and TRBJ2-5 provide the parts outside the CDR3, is EAGVVQSPRYKIIEKKQPVAFWCNPISGHNTLYWYLQNLGQGPELLIRYENEEAVDDSQLPKDRFSAERLKGVDSTLKIQPAELGDSAVYLCASSSRAGSEQYFGPGTRLLVL.

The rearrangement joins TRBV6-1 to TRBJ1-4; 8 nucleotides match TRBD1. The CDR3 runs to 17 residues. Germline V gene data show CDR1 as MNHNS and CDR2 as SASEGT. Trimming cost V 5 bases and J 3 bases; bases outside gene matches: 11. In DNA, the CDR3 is TGTGCCAGCAGTAAAGGCAGACCGGGACAGGCTAATGAAAAACTGTTTTTT. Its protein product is CASSKGRPGQANEKLFF.

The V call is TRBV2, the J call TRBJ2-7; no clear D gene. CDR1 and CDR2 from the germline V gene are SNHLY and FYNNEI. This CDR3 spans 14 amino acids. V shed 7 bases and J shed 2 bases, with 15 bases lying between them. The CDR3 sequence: CASNEAVRTYEQYF. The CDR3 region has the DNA TGTGCCAGCAACGAAGCTGTCCGGACCTACGAGCAGTACTTC.

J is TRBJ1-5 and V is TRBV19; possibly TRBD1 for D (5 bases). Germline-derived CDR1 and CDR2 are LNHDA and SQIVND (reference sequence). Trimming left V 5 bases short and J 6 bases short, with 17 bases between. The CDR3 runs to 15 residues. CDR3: CASSFIGEGGQPQHF. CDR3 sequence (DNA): TGTGCCAGTAGTTTCATAGGGGAGGGCGGTCAGCCCCAGCATTTT.

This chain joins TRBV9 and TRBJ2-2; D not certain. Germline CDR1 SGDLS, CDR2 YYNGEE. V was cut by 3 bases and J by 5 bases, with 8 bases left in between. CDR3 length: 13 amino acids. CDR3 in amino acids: CASSDHKTGELFF. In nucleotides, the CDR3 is TGTGCCAGCAGCGACCATAAGACCGGGGAGCTGTTTTTT.

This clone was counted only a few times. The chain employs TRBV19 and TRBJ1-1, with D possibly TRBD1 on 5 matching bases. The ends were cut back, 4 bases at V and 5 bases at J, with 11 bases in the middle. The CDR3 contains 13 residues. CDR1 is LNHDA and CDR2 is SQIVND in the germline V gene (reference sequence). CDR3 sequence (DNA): TGTGCCAGTAGTAGGGCGGGGGGAACTGAAGCTTTCTTT. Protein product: CASSRAGGTEAFF.

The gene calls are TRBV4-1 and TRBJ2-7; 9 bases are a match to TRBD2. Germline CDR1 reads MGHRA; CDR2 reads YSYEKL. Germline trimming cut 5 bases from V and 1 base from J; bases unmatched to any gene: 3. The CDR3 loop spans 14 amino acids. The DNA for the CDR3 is TGCGCCAGCAGCTTCCTAGCGGGGTCCTACGAGCAGTACTTC. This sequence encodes CASSFLAGSYEQYF.

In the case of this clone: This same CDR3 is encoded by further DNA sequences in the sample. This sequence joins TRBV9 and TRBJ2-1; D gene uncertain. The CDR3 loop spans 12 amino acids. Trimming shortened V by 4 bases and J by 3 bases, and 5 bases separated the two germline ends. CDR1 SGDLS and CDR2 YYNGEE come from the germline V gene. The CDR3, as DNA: TGTGCCAGCAGCTACGACTACAATGAGCAGTTCTTC. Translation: CASSYDYNEQFF.

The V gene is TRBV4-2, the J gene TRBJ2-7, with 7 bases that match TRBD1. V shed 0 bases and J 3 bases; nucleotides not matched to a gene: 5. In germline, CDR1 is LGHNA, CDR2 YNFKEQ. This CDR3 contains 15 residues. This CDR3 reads CASSQDYRTGYEQYF. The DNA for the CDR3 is TGTGCCAGCAGCCAAGATTACCGGACAGGCTACGAGCAGTACTTC.

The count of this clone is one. CDR3 nucleotides: TGTGCCAGCAGTACCCGGGCAGGGTGGGATGAGCAGTTCTTC. It encodes CASSTRAGWDEQFF. The chain couples TRBV28 to TRBJ2-1; D is possibly TRBD1 (5 bases). V was cut by 5 bases and J by 8 bases, with 16 bases left in between. The CDR3 extends over 14 amino acids. Germline CDR1 is MDHEN and CDR2 is SYDVKM.

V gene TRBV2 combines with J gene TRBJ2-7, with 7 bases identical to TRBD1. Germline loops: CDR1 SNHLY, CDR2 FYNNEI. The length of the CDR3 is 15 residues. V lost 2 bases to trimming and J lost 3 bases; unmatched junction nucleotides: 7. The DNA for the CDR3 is TGTGCCAGCAGTGAAAAGACAGGGTCGGACTACGAGCAGTACTTC. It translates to CASSEKTGSDYEQYF. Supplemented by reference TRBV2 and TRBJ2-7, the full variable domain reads EPEVTQTPSHQVTQMGQEVILRCVPISNHLYFYWYRQILGQKVEFLVSFYNNEISEKSEIFDDQFSVERPDGSNFTLKIRSTKLEDSAMYFCASSEKTGSDYEQYFGPGTRLTVT.

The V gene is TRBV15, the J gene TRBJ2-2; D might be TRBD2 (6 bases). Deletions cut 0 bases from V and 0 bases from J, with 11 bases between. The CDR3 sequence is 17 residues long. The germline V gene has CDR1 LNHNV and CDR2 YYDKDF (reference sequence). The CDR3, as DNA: TGTGCCACCAGCAGAGATTTTGCGGGGCCGAACACCGGGGAGCTGTTTTTT. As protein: CATSRDFAGPNTGELFF.

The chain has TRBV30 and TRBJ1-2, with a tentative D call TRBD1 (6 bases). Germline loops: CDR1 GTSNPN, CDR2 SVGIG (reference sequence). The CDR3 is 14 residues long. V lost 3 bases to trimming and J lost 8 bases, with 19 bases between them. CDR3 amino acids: CAWSPGGASWGYTF. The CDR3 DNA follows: TGTGCCTGGAGCCCCGGGGGGGCGTCGTGGGGCTACACCTTC.